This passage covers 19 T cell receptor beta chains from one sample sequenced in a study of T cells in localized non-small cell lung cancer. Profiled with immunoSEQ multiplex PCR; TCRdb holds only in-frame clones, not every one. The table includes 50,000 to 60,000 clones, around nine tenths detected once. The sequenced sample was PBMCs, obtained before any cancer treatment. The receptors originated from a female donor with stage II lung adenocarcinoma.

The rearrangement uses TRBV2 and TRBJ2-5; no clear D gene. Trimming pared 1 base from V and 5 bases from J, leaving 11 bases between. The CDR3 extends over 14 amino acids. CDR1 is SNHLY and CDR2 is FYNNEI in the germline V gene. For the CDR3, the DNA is TGTGCCAGCAGTGAAGGGCTTTCTCGGGAGACCCAGTACTTC. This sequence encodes CASSEGLSRETQYF.

The CDR3 nucleotides read TGTGCCAGTATACCGCGAACAGGGGTAGGGGTTGGTGGCACTGAAGCTTTCTTT. As protein: CASIPRTGVGVGGTEAFF. The J gene is TRBJ1-1, the V gene TRBV19; 7 nucleotides match TRBD1. The CDR3 length is 18 residues. CDR1 LNHDA and CDR2 SQIVND come from the germline V gene (reference sequence). Trimming removed 7 bases from V and 4 bases from J; junction bases left unmatched: 21.

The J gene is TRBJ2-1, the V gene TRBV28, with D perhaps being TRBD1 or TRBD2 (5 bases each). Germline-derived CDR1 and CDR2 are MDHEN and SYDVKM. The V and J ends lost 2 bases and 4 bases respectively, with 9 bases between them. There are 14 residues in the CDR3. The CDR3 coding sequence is TGTGCCAGCAGTTTACGTGGGGGTTACAATGAGCAGTTCTTC. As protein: CASSLRGGYNEQFF.

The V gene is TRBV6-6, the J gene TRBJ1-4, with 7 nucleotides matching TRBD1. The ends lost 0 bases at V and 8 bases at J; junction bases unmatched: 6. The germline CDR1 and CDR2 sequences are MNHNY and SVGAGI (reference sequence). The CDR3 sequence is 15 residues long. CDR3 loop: CASSYSAGGYEKLFF. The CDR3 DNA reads TGTGCCAGCAGTTACTCGGCAGGGGGATACGAAAAACTGTTTTTT.

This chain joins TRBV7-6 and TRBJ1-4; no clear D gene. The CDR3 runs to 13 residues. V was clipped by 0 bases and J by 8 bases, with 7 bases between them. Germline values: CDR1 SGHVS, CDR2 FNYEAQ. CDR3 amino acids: CASSLARGEKLFF. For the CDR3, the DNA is TGTGCCAGCAGCTTAGCGCGAGGAGAAAAACTGTTTTTT.

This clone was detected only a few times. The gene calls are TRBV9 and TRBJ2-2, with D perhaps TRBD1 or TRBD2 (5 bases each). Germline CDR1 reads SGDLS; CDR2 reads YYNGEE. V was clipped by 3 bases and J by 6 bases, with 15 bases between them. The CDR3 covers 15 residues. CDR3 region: CASSARDRVSGELFF. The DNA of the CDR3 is TGTGCCAGCAGCGCTCGGGACCGAGTATCCGGGGAGCTGTTTTTT.

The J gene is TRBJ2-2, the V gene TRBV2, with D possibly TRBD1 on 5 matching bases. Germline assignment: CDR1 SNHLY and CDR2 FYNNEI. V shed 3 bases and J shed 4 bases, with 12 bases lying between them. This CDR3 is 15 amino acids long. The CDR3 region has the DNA TGTGCCAGCAGTGAGAGCAGGGTCCCCACCGGGGAGCTGTTTTTT. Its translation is CASSESRVPTGELFF.

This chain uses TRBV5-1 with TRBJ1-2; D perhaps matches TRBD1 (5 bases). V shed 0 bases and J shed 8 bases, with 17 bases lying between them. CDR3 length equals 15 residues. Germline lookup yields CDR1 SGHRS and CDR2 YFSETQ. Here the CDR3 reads CASSLVGLREGGYTF. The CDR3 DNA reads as TGCGCCAGCAGCTTGGTGGGACTCCGGGAAGGAGGCTACACCTTC.

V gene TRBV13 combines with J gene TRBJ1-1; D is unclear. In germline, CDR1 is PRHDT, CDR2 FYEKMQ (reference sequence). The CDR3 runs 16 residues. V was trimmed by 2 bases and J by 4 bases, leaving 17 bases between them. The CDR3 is CASSLNLGGLSTEAFF. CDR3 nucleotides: TGTGCCAGCAGCTTAAACCTGGGAGGTCTTAGCACTGAAGCTTTCTTT.

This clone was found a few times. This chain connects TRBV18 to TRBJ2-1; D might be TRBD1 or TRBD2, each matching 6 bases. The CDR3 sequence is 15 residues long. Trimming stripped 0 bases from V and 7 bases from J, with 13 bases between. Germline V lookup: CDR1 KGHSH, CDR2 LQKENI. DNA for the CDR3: TGTGCCAGCTCACCACCGGGGGGCTCGGGGAATGAGCAGTTCTTC. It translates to CASSPPGGSGNEQFF.

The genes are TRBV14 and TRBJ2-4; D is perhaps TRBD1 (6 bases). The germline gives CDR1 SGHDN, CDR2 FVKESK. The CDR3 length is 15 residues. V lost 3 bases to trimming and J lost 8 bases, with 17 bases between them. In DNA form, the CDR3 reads TGTGCCAGCAGCCACACGCCAGGGGATACAGACATTCAGTACTTC. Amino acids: CASSHTPGDTDIQYF.

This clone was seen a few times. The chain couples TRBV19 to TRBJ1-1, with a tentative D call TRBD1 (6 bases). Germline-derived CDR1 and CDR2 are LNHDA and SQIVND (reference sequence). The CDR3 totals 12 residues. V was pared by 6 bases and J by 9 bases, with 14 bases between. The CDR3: CASRTTGLQAFF. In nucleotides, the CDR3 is TGTGCCAGTAGAACCACAGGGTTACAAGCTTTCTTT.

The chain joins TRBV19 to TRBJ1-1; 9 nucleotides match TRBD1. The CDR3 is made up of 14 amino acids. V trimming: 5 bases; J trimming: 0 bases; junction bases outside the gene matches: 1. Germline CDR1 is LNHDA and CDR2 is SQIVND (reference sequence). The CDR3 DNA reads TGTGCCAGTAGTGGACAGGGGTTGAACACTGAAGCTTTCTTT. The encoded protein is CASSGQGLNTEAFF.

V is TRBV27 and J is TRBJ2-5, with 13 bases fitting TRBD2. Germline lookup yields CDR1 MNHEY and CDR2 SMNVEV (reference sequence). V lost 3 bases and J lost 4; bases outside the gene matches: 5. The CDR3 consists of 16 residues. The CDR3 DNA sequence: TGTGCCAGCAGTTTGCGGACTAGCGGGGGATTAGAGACCCAGTACTTC. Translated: CASSLRTSGGLETQYF.

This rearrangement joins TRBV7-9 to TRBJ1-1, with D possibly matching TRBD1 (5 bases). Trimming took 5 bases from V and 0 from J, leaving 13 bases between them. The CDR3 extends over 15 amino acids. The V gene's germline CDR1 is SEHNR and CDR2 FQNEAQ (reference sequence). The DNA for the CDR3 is TGTGCCAGCAGCGGAACCGGGACGGTGAACACTGAAGCTTTCTTT. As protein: CASSGTGTVNTEAFF.

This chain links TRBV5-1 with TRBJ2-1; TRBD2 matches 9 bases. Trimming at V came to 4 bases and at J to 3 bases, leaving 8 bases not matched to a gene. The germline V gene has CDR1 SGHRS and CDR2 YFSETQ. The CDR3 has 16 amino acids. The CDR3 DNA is TGCGCCAGCAGCCTGGCCAATAGCGGGGGCTACAATGAGCAGTTCTTC. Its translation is CASSLANSGGYNEQFF.

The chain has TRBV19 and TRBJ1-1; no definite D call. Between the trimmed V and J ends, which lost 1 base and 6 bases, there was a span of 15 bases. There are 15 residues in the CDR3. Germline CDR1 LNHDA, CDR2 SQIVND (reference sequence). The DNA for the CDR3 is TGTGCCAGTAGTATAGCTGTCCCTCGGAGGGCTGAAGCTTTCTTT. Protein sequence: CASSIAVPRRAEAFF.

The CDR3 sequence is CASSLAALAGGITDTQYF. CDR3 in DNA: TGTGCCAGCAGCTTAGCAGCCTTAGCGGGGGGAATCACAGATACGCAGTATTTT. This chain uses TRBV7-2 with TRBJ2-3; TRBD2 agrees at 10 bases. This CDR3 is built from 18 residues. Trimming cost V 0 bases and J 2 bases; bases outside gene matches: 8. Per germline, CDR1 SGHTA and CDR2 FQGNSA.

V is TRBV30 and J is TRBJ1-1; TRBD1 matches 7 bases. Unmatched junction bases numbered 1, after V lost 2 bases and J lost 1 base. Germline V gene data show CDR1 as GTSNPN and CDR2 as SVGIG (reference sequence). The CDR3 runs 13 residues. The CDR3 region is CAWSRDRNTEAFF. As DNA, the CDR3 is TGTGCCTGGAGTCGGGACAGGAACACTGAAGCTTTCTTT.